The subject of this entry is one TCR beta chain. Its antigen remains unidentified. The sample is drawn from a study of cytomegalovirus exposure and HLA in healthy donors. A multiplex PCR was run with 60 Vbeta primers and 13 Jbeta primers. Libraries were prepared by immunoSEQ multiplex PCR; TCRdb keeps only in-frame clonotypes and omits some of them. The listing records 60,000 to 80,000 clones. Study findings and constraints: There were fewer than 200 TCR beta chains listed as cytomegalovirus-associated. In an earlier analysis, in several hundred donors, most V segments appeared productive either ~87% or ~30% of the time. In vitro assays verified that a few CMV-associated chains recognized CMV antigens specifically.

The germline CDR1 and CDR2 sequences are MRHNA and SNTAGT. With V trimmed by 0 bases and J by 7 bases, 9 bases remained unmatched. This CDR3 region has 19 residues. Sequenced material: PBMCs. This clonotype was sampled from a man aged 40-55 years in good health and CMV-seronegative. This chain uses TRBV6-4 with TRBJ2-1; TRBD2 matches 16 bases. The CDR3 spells CASSDSGGTSGGASNEQFF. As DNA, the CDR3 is TGTGCCAGCAGTGACTCAGGCGGGACTAGCGGGGGGGCAAGTAATGAGCAGTTCTTC.